A single sample gave rise to the 30 T cell receptor beta chains below, sequenced in a study of tumor-infiltrating lymphocytes in primary liver carcinoma. TCR beta cDNA was made from 500 ng total RNA with a constant-region primer. ARM-PCR was slightly modified, and three nested multiplex PCR rounds with it gave rise to the TCR beta libraries. For 10 cycles apiece, the opening two PCR rounds ran with TRBV1-TRBV30 forward primers and a C-beta reverse primer. TCRdb re-analysed the multiplex PCR reads in MiXCR, keeping a single row per CDR3 protein. This sample yields some 320,000 distinct CDR3 sequences, of which around three fifths are seen a single time; 9% to 10% belongs to the top ten. Alongside blood RNA obtained from unsorted whole blood, germline DNA was also extracted. Source material: peripheral blood. These receptor sequences come from a middle-aged man with primary liver carcinoma and hepatitis B virus infection.

The chain uses TRBV5-4 and TRBJ2-5; D might be TRBD1 (6 bases). This CDR3 has 13 amino acids. Germline loops: CDR1 SGHNT, CDR2 YYREEE (reference sequence). V lost 1 base and J 3 bases, leaving 7 bases between the germline ends. This CDR3 reads CASSLTGKETQYF. In DNA form, the CDR3 reads TGTGCCAGCAGCTTGACAGGGAAAGAGACCCAGTACTTC.

Comment on this clonotype: A much bigger clone sits one base away, suggesting this may be a read error. The chain uses TRBV4-1 and TRBJ2-5; unclear D gene. The germline V gene has CDR1 MGHRA and CDR2 YSYEKL. This CDR3 has 13 residues. DNA of the CDR3: TGCGCCAGCAGCCAAGACGACACAGAGACCCTGTACTTC. It codes for CASSQDDTETLYF.

CDR3 loop: CASSGPEDQSYEQYF. CDR3 in DNA: TGTGCCAGCAGTGGACCTGAGGACCAGTCCTACGAGCAGTACTTC. The chain links TRBV25-1 to TRBJ2-7; D uncertain. This CDR3 has 15 amino acids. Germline lookup yields CDR1 MGHDK and CDR2 SYGVNS. The germline V and J ends were trimmed by 4 bases and 1 base, with 14 bases remaining between them.

This clonotype was observed at least ten times. The genes are TRBV12-3 or TRBV12-4 and TRBJ2-2; the match to TRBD2 covers 8 bases. The CDR3 is made up of 15 amino acids. Trimming took 10 bases from V and 5 from J; bases not matched to a gene: 12. Written as DNA, the CDR3 is TGTGCCATCCTATCCCGCGGGAGGCTTACCGGGGAGCTGTTTTTT. It yields the protein CAILSRGRLTGELFF.

In this sample, this clonotype turned up a few times. The chain carries TRBV6-1 and TRBJ1-2; D perhaps matches TRBD1 (6 bases). CDR1 and CDR2 from the germline V gene are MNHNS and SASEGT. Trimming shortened V by 5 bases and J by 8 bases, and 15 bases separated the two germline ends. This CDR3 is built from 13 residues. For the CDR3, the DNA is TGTGCCAGCAGTCCGCGGGGGGCGAGGGGCTACACCTTC. This gives the protein CASSPRGARGYTF.

In the case of this clonotype: Compared with germline, one end of the junction differs, possibly owing to a read error. This chain uses TRBV6-6 with TRBJ2-5, with a possible D match to TRBD1 (7 bases). Germline V gene sequence: CDR1 MNHNY, CDR2 SVGAGI (reference sequence). The CDR3 extends over 16 amino acids. CDR3 loop: CASRPQGGRPQGTQYF. The CDR3 region has the DNA TGTGCCAGCAGGCCCCAGGGGGGACGTCCCCAAGGGACCCAGTACTTC.

The chain couples TRBV11-2 to TRBJ2-3; unclear D gene. Trimming removed 8 bases at V and 6 bases at J, with 15 bases between. The CDR3 consists of 13 residues. Germline V gene data show CDR1 as SGHAT and CDR2 as FQNNGV. DNA for the CDR3: TGTGCCAGCGGCCCCCCCCTCGATGATACGCAGTATTTT. This encodes CASGPPLDDTQYF.

The chain joins TRBV11-2 to TRBJ2-1, with D unresolved. The V gene's germline CDR1 is SGHAT and CDR2 FQNNGV. The CDR3 has 15 amino acids. V was pared by 1 base and J by 5 bases, with 12 bases between. The CDR3 reads CASSLAADQNNEQFF. The CDR3 nucleotides read TGTGCCAGCAGCTTAGCTGCGGACCAAAACAATGAGCAGTTCTTC.

The J gene is TRBJ2-7, the V gene TRBV30; weak D call: TRBD1 (6 bases). There are 13 residues in the CDR3. Germline values: CDR1 GTSNPN, CDR2 SVGIG (reference sequence). V was shortened by 4 bases and J by 2 bases, with 12 bases between the two germline ends. The CDR3 coding sequence is TGTGCCTGGATCCGGGACATCCCCTACGAGCAGTACTTC. It yields the protein CAWIRDIPYEQYF. Using reference TRBV30 and TRBJ2-7 for the parts outside the CDR3, the full variable domain is SQTIHQWPATLVQPVGSPLSLECTVEGTSNPNLYWYRQAAGRGLQLLFYSVGIGQISSEVPQNLSASRPQDRQFILSSKKLLLSDSGFYLCAWIRDIPYEQYFGPGTRLTVT.

Concerning this clonotype itself: A read error may produce the germline difference seen at one junction end. The chain uses TRBV11-1 and TRBJ2-7; the D gene could be TRBD1 or TRBD2 (6 bases each). CDR1 is SGHAT, CDR2 FQDESV, per germline (reference sequence). CDR3 length: 15 residues. The CDR3 spells CASTVGPGAAYVQYF. DNA of the CDR3: TGTGCCAGCACCGTGGGGCCGGGGGCAGCATACGTGCAGTACTTC.

Notes on this clonotype: A much more abundant neighbour one base away suggests this may be a read error. The genes are TRBV4-3 and TRBJ2-7, with D possibly TRBD2 on 6 matching bases. CDR1 is LGHNA and CDR2 is YSLEER in the germline V gene. The CDR3 covers 14 residues. This chain's CDR3 is CASSHRGTGNEQCF. The CDR3 DNA follows: TGCGCCAGCAGCCATCGGGGGACTGGTAACGAGCAGTGCTTC.

Remarks on this clonotype: This sequence may be a read error, since a much larger clone differs from it by one base. V gene TRBV4-1 combines with J gene TRBJ2-2; 12 bases are a match to TRBD2. J lost 9 bases, V lost 0 bases, and 8 bases had no gene match. Germline V gene data show CDR1 as MGHRA and CDR2 as YSYEKL. The CDR3 is 17 amino acids. This CDR3 is CASSQEVTSGSSRELFF. As DNA, the CDR3 is TGCGCCAGCAGCCAAGAAGTGACTAGCGGGAGCTCCCGGGAGCTGTTTTTT.

The chain is built from TRBV11-2 and TRBJ2-5; 10 bases fit TRBD2. CDR1 SGHAT and CDR2 FQNNGV come from the germline V gene. This CDR3 spans 16 amino acids. With 9 bases clipped from V and 1 base from J, the junction kept 11 bases outside the gene matches. This chain's CDR3 is CARGLDSGRSQETQYF. CDR3 in DNA: TGTGCCAGGGGCTTAGATAGCGGGAGGTCCCAAGAGACCCAGTACTTC.

Turning to this clonotype: The junction and the germline gene differ at one end; a read error may be behind it. This sequence joins TRBV11-2 and TRBJ2-2; tentatively, D is TRBD1 (6 bases). The germline CDR1 and CDR2 sequences are SGHAT and FQNNGV. The CDR3 consists of 15 residues. In nucleotides, the CDR3 is TGTGCCAGCAGCTTAGAACAGGGAAGGGCCAGGGACCTGTTTTTT. Amino acid sequence: CASSLEQGRARDLFF.

In this sample, this clonotype turned up once. A read error may explain this, as a much larger clone is one base away. The gene calls are TRBV10-3 and TRBJ1-5; D is ambiguous. The CDR3 length is 14 residues. Germline values: CDR1 ENHRY, CDR2 SYGVKD. CDR3 loop: CAISDPTPNQSQHF. CDR3 bases: TGTGCCATCAGTGACCCCACCCCCAATCAGTCCCAGCATTTT.

There are many counts of this clonotype. The chain combines TRBV6-5 with TRBJ2-7; TRBD1 or TRBD2 may be the D gene (6 bases each). The CDR3 runs to 14 residues. The V end lost 5 bases, the J end lost 3 bases, and 14 bases lay between the germline ends. Per germline, CDR1 MNHEY and CDR2 SVGAGI. The CDR3 bases are TGTGCCAGCAGTAAACTAGGGGGGAACTACGAGCAGTACTTC. As protein: CASSKLGGNYEQYF.

As to this clonotype: A read error is likely, as this CDR3 ends without the conserved phenylalanine or tryptophan. No DNA is shown, since the ends of the CDR3 on it are uncertain; the CDR3 is the one TCRdb lists. The gene calls are TRBV12-3 or TRBV12-4 and TRBJ2-7. The CDR3 region is 14 residues in length, termini included. The CDR3 protein is CASSPRGGPYEQYS.

Turning to this clonotype: A read error may explain this, as a much larger clone is one base away. CDR3 sequence reads: CASGLWGDQYF. The CDR3 bases are TGTGCCAGCGGACTGTGGGGGGATCAGTACTTC. The chain joins TRBV6-1 to TRBJ2-7; TRBD2 might be the D (6 bases). Germline values: CDR1 MNHNS, CDR2 SASEGT. Trimming stripped 8 bases from V and 10 bases from J, with 15 bases between. The CDR3 consists of 11 residues.

This clonotype was observed a single time. V and J are TRBV11-2 and TRBJ2-5, with D possibly TRBD2 on 6 matching bases. Germline CDR1 reads SGHAT; CDR2 reads FQNNGV. V was pared by 5 bases and J by 7 bases, with 11 bases between. This CDR3 region has 12 residues. In DNA form, the CDR3 reads TGTGCCAGCAGCCCTATCGGGAGGACCCAGTACTTC. Protein sequence: CASSPIGRTQYF.

As regards this clonotype: It may be a read error: a sequence one base away is much more abundant. The gene calls are TRBV5-5 and TRBJ2-7; 10 bases fit TRBD1. This CDR3 has 15 residues. Looked up from germline, CDR1 is SGHKS and CDR2 is YYEKEE (reference sequence). The DNA of the CDR3 is TGTTCCAGCAGCTCTCCGGGACAGGGGTCGTACGAGCAGTACTTC. Translation: CSSSSPGQGSYEQYF.

The chain recombines TRBV11-2 with TRBJ2-7; 14 bases are shared with TRBD2. Germline V gene data show CDR1 as SGHAT and CDR2 as FQNNGV. Trimming at V came to 4 bases and at J to 10 bases, leaving 3 bases not matched to a gene. CDR3 length: 13 residues. The CDR3 DNA reads TGTGCCAGCAGCTACGGGACTAGCGGGGGCCAGTACTTC. Protein sequence: CASSYGTSGGQYF.

Concerning this clonotype: This may arise from a read error, as a much more abundant clone is one base away. CDR3 region: CASIEGPTRDYGYTF. As DNA, the CDR3 is TGTGCCAGCATTGAAGGGCCAACCCGGGACTATGGCTACACCTTC. V is TRBV6-1 and J is TRBJ1-2; D is unresolved. There are 15 residues in the CDR3. Germline CDR1 MNHNS, CDR2 SASEGT.

Details on this clonotype: Since a much larger clone is just one base distant, this may be a read error. The chain has TRBV29-1 and TRBJ2-1; D call uncertain. Germline lookup yields CDR1 SQVTM and CDR2 ANQGSEA. CDR3 length: 12 residues. CDR3 DNA: TGCAGCGTTGCTCCCCAACAAAATGAGCAGTCCTTC. Its translation: CSVAPQQNEQSF.

Comments on this clonotype: An end of the junction does not agree with germline; a read error may underlie this. V is TRBV9 and J is TRBJ2-1; possibly TRBD1 for D (6 bases). CDR1 SGDLS and CDR2 YYNGEE come from the germline V gene. This CDR3 region has 15 residues. The CDR3 region is CVSSVDLLQGIEQFF. As DNA, the CDR3 is TGTGTCAGCAGCGTAGATCTTCTGCAGGGGATTGAGCAGTTCTTC.

Remarks on this clonotype: This sequence may be a read error, since a much larger clone differs from it by one base. This chain connects TRBV4-3 to TRBJ1-1; weak D call: TRBD1 (5 bases). CDR3 length: 15 amino acids. Germline V gene data show CDR1 as LGHNA and CDR2 as YSLEER. The CDR3 region has the DNA TGCGCCGGCAGCCAAGATGTGAATAGGGGCACTGAAGCTTTCTTT. This encodes CAGSQDVNRGTEAFF.

This clonotype was found many times. Here the CDR3 DNA reads TGTGCCAGCAGCCGGGGGGTAGAGAACACTGAAGCTTTCTTT. Translated: CASSRGVENTEAFF. The genes are TRBV4-2 and TRBJ1-1; D is possibly TRBD1 (5 bases). Trimming took off 4 bases at V and 1 base at J, with 10 bases between the two ends. Germline V gives CDR1 LGHNA, CDR2 YNFKEQ. The CDR3 contains 14 residues.

The rearrangement uses TRBV5-4 and TRBJ2-3; TRBD2 matches at 9 bases. The CDR3 has 15 amino acids. CDR1 is SGHNT and CDR2 is YYREEE in the germline V gene (reference sequence). V dropped 6 bases and J dropped 3; count of bases not matched to a gene: 8. CDR3 coding DNA: TGTGCCAGCAATTCGGATAGCGGGAGTACAGATACGCAGTATTTT. Amino acid sequence: CASNSDSGSTDTQYF.

This clonotype was counted ten times or more. V usage is TRBV4-1 and J usage is TRBJ1-2; no firm D call. V lost 4 bases and J 3 bases, leaving 9 bases between the germline ends. CDR3 length: 13 residues. CDR1 is MGHRA, CDR2 YSYEKL, per germline. Written as DNA, the CDR3 is TGCGCCAGCAGCCCGCGGGCCTACTATGGCTACACCTTC. Its translation is CASSPRAYYGYTF.

In the case of this clonotype: Since a much larger clone is just one base distant, this may be a read error. The chain is built from TRBV12-3 or TRBV12-4 and TRBJ1-2; possibly TRBD1 for D (5 bases). The CDR3 length is 12 residues. V was cut by 5 bases and J by 5 bases, with 9 bases left in between. The CDR3 bases are TGTGCCAGCAGTATATCAGGGTATGGCTACACCTTC. Residues: CASSISGYGYTF.

In regard to this clonotype: This could be a read error, since a much larger clone is one nucleotide away. In DNA form, the CDR3 reads TGTGCCAGCACTCCCACAGGGGACCAAGAGACCCAGTACTTC. Encoded protein: CASTPTGDQETQYF. J is TRBJ2-5 and V is TRBV6-1, with 7 bases fitting TRBD1. The CDR3 length is 14 residues. Germline loops: CDR1 MNHNS, CDR2 SASEGT. With 7 bases clipped from V and 0 bases from J, the junction kept 5 bases outside the gene matches.